This note documents a single T cell receptor beta chain sequence. This clone turned up a few times. Its binding antigen is unknown. One base away there is no much larger clone; base qualities are not given. This record belongs to a study of cytomegalovirus exposure and HLA in healthy donors (dated by TCRdb to about 2017). Context from the whole study: An earlier analysis of 587 of the donors reported 250 to 350 Gb of sequence data and 100 million to 120 million unique TCR beta sequences obtained from approximately 180 million T cells. An early release that covered about 600 HLA-typed donors contained 250 to 350 gigabases of sequencing data and around 85 million unique TCR sequences. Of the roughly 410 genotyped donors, approximately 80% were placed in the genetic ancestry cluster associated with self-reported Caucasian donors. The study aimed to test whether signatures of past pathogen exposure could be identified by cataloging public T cell receptors. Using immunosequencing, the study profiled T cell repertoires from about 620 subjects and related those repertoires to cytomegalovirus serostatus. Along with the approximately 650-subject first cohort, a separate validation cohort of about 110 different subjects was used. To predict cytomegalovirus infection status, the study combined high-throughput TCR immunosequencing, statistical association of individual TCRs with disease status, and machine learning. To study patterns of TCR occurrence, a later analysis re-analyzed previously published TCR beta repertoires from 700 or so donors and added high-resolution HLA genotyping. In the later analysis, no new phenotypic data were used to find candidate immune exposures; instead, reliance was placed on TCR beta sequences and their occurrence across donors. To decide whether each TCR beta V gene segment behaved as functional or pseudogenic, an earlier analysis of some 600 of the donors relied on high-throughput TCR beta sequencing. Alongside the repertoire data, information on donor age, sex, ethnicity and CMV serostatus was compiled. In a later genetic analysis, genome-wide SNP genotypes for about 65% of the roughly 700 donors were used, and that subset was treated as a discovery cohort. All discovery cohort repertoires had been generated using a single sequencing platform. Both class I and class II loci were covered by HLA typing, at four-digit resolution. The number of typed donors differed by locus: about 629-630 for A, B, C, DRB1 and DQB1; 522 for DQA1; about 600 for DPA1; and some 430 for DPB1. Roughly five DR-DQ haplotypes were handled as single units for association and clustering, since linkage in the cohort was strong. Among roughly 400 genotyped donors of the cohort, an average of approximately 240,000 unique TCR beta nucleotide sequences was sequenced per donor, of which approximately 18% were non-productive. Findings and caveats that apply to the study as a whole: For the cohort, immune exposure information was limited to CMV serostatus. A further reported finding was that TCR beta sequences accurately predicted the HLA-A and HLA-B alleles for most subjects in the first cohort. Compared with the approximately 700-donor mean, donors in an Asian-associated ancestry cluster had fewer N-insertions in productive TCRs, according to a later genetic analysis. Strong co-occurrence of HLA alleles, especially DR and DQ, made assigning TCR associations to individual alleles difficult. Several of the top co-occurrence clusters appeared to be linked to parvovirus B19, influenza, CMV and Epstein-Barr virus, according to a later analysis. A later genetic analysis associated a missense DCLRE1C variant with V-gene and J-gene trimming of TCR beta chains, and an independent cohort replicated the association. Linkage disequilibrium might explain the correlated functional status among segregating V segments, but an unknown experimental factor could not be excluded. In an earlier analysis of fewer than 750 of the donors, most TCR beta V segments were observed in productive rearrangements about 87% or about 30% of the time, broadly matching IMGT annotations. Roughly uniform sequencing depth across donors was assumed in presence/absence analyses, although this assumption may not hold. Because HLA typing was unavailable for some donors at each locus, only the typed subset was used in association tests. In a later analysis, most CMV-associated TCR beta chains were found to appear HLA-restricted, with HLA associations seemingly driven largely by CMV exposure. This cohort had only TCR beta chains sequenced, and the lack of alpha or paired-chain data limited which features could be detected. A group of highly shared sequence variants was considered likely to be a technical artifact of the sequencing pipeline. A total of 150 to 200 TCR beta chains were listed by the study as associated with cytomegalovirus. In a later analysis, TCR association rates were found to vary across HLA loci, with the most associated TCRs seen for DRB1 alleles and the fewest for HLA-C alleles. Most TCR sequences were observed very rarely across donors, whereas some public TCRs were present in many individuals. Approximately 18 rarely observed V segments, including chromosome 9 orphons, were excluded from the earlier analysis of a few hundred of the donors because counts were too low. According to the authors, the approach could potentially be generalized to other disease states and immunological phenotypes. A later analysis associated about 18,000 TCR beta sequences with specific HLA alleles at a false discovery rate of 0.05. Some IMGT-functional V segments, including TRBV6-2 and TRBV6-3, could not be distinguished by the 87-base-pair reads and were therefore excluded. In vitro tests confirmed that a few of the cytomegalovirus-associated TCR beta chains recognize cytomegalovirus antigens. Compared with equally common non-associated chains, HLA-associated TCR beta chains in a later analysis were more clonally expanded and had lower generation probabilities. The classifier was reported to diagnose cytomegalovirus status with high specificity and sensitivity in both the original and validation cohorts.

The cohort was made up of roughly 670 healthy bone marrow donors. Cohort members were all nominally healthy when sampled, although unrecorded immune exposures were likely present. The donor tested CMV seronegative and was one of the 352 seronegative cohort members. A peripheral blood sample was collected from each donor, and TCR beta sequencing was performed on peripheral blood mononuclear cells. The Qiagen DNeasy Blood Extraction Kit was used to extract genomic DNA from the blood cell samples. The method behind the library was the immunoSEQ multiplex PCR assay. The multiplex PCR relied on a mix of 60 forward primers for TCR Vbeta segments and 13 reverse primers for TCR Jbeta segments. A multiplex PCR assay on genomic DNA amplified the CDR3 region of rearranged TCR beta genes. The amplified TCR beta libraries were sequenced on the Illumina HiSeq System as 87-base-pair reads. For the original study's pipeline: A later analysis counted some 74 million unique TCR beta chains across the roughly 700 repertoires, and roughly 10 million of these chains were shared by at least two donors. Raw reads were error-corrected and collapsed into unique sequences with a nearest-neighbor algorithm that merged closely related sequences to remove PCR and sequencing errors. V, D and J gene segments were assigned by aligning CDR3 sequences to IMGT reference sequences. For a sequence to be retained, a match of at least six nucleotides was required to both a V gene segment and a J gene segment. A rearrangement was called productive if the CDR3 had no stop codons and remained in frame with V and J, and every other rearrangement was called non-productive. Following IMGT convention, CDR3 was defined as the stretch from the second conserved V-encoded cysteine up to the conserved J-encoded phenylalanine. Sequences without an unambiguous match to a single V gene segment were excluded from the earlier analysis of about 630 of the donors. In an earlier analysis of approximately 500 of the donors, a V segment was called functional when productive rearrangements were above 56.7%, and segregating when the standard deviation between donors exceeded 5%. A statistical classification framework was built to diagnose cytomegalovirus status from the catalog of TCR beta chain sequences. V and J gene assignment, in a later analysis, came from comparing TCR nucleotide sequences with IMGT/GENE-DB human TR gene sequences. The TCRdist pipeline was used in a later analysis to assign CDR3 sequences and most-parsimonious VDJ recombination scenarios. In a later analysis, every TCR beta chain was defined by the combination of its CDR3 amino acid sequence and its V-gene family, and reads without a unique V-gene family were dropped. A later analysis removed roughly 590 highly shared, low-generation-probability nucleotide sequences to deal with suspected cross-contamination and a sequencing artifact. In a later analysis, a clonal expansion index was calculated for each public chain from normalized within-repertoire ranks of inferred template counts. In a later analysis, generation probabilities were computed using a VDJ recombination model fitted to out-of-frame rearrangements, and the results were checked against IGoR. In a later analysis, hypergeometric tests were used to score TCR-TCR, TCR-HLA and TCR-CMV co-occurrence, with a repertoire-size bias correction applied to TCR pairs. A later analysis estimated false discovery rates by permuting HLA or CMV assignments 20 times. A later analysis grouped co-occurring TCRs with DBSCAN, adding TCRdist sequence similarity when clustering within HLA-allele-positive subsets. Repertoires with fewer than 30,000 or more than 120,000 public chains, plus five repertoires with anomalous nucleotide sharing, were excluded from co-occurrence clustering. Here the immuneACCESS table is served through TCRdb, limited to in-frame sequences with V and J called. Missing clones are a known gap in these copies; in checked studies unresolved V genes cover under half, and the rest lacks a known reason. V and J calls and clone size are those listed in that table; D and trimming were worked out from the DNA. The sample records about 140,000 clones, approximately 84% of which are singletons. Around 2% of the sample lies in the top ten.

CDR1 and CDR2 were assigned from the germline V gene (reference sequence) as SGHKS and YYEKEE. The germline ends are 15 bases apart after V is trimmed by 0 bases and J by 6 bases. The CDR3 spans 16 residues, from the cysteine through the phenylalanine. Of the read, only the CDR3 DNA is kept; its 48 bases are in frame from base 1. The rearranged segments are TRBV5-5 and TRBJ1-4; tentative D gene TRBD1, with 6 bases matching. The sample consisted of PBMCs. This TCR was recovered from a middle-aged woman in good health and CMV-seronegative. The DNA sequence reads TGTGCCAGCAGCTTGGAGGGGGGGCAGGGAGATGAAAAACTGTTTTTT. It is translated as CASSLEGGQGDEKLFF.